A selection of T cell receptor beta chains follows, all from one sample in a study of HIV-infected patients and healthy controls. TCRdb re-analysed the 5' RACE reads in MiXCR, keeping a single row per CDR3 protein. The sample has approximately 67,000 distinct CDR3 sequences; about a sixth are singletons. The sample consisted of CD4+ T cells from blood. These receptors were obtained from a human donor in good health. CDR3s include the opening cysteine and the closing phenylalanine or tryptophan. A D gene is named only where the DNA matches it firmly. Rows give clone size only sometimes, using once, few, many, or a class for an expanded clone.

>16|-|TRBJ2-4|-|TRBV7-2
TGTGCCAGCAGCTTAGTTTCTAGTCGTCCTAGAAACATTCAGTACTTC
CASSLVSSRPRNIQYF
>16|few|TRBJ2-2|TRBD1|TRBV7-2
TGTGCCAGCAGCCAAGACAGGGGGCGGTGGAACGGGGAGCTGTTTTTT
CASSQDRGRWNGELFF
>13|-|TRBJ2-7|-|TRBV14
TGTGCCAGCAGCCAAAGCTCCCCCTACGAGCAGTACTTC
CASSQSSPYEQYF
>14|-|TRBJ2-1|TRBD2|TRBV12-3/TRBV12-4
TGTGCCAGCAGTCCCGGACTAGCGGGACATGAGCAGTTCTTC
CASSPGLAGHEQFF
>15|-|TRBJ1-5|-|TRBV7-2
TGTGCCAGCAGCTTAGTCTCGGGGGGGAATCAGCCCCAGCATTTT
CASSLVSGGNQPQHF
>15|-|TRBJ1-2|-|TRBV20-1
TGCAGTGCTCCCCCTGGGGGGGGGTTAGACTATGGCTACACCTTC
CSAPPGGGLDYGYTF
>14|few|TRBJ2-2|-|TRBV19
TGTGCCAGTAGTCGCAGGGCGGGCACCGGGGAGCTGTTTTTT
CASSRRAGTGELFF
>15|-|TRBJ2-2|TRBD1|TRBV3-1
TGTGCCAGCAGCCAAGCGGGGACAGGGGCCGGGGAGCTGTTTTTT
CASSQAGTGAGELFF
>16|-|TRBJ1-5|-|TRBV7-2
TGTGCCAGCAGCTTGAGTGGGAGTGGTGTGGGGCAGCCCCAGCATTTT
CASSLSGSGVGQPQHF
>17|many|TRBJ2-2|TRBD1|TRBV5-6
TGTGCCAGCAGCGCGTGGCACAGGGGCGCGAACACCGGGGAGCTGTTTTTT
CASSAWHRGANTGELFF
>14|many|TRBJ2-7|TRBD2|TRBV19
TGTGCCAGTAGTAGGCTAGCGGGAGGCCACGAGCAGTACTTC
CASSRLAGGHEQYF
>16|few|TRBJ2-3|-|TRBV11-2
TGTGCCAGCAGCTTAGGAGCGAATACAGGAGCAGATACGCAGTATTTT
CASSLGANTGADTQYF
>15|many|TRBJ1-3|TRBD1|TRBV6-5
TGTGCCAGCAGAAGGGACAGGGTCTCTGGAAACACCATATATTTT
CASRRDRVSGNTIYF
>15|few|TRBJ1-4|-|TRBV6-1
TGTGCCAGCAGTGGCGGGATGCAGGGGAGTGAAAAACTGTTTTTT
CASSGGMQGSEKLFF
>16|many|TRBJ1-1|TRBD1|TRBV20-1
TGCAGTGCTAGAGCCCCGACAGGGCCCGTGAACACTGAAGCTTTCTTT
CSARAPTGPVNTEAFF
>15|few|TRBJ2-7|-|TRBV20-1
TGCAGTGCCAAGCTGGGAGAGGGTGGCTCCTACGAGCAGTACTTC
CSAKLGEGGSYEQYF
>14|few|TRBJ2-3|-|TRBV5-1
TGCGCCAGCAGCTCTAACAGCGGATCAGATACGCAGTATTTT
CASSSNSGSDTQYF
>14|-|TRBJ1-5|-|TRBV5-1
TGCGCCAGCAGCTTGGACAGTCCCAATCAGCCCCAGCATTTT
CASSLDSPNQPQHF
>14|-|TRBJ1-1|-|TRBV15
TGTGCCACCAGCATCCCGGGGCCTGGGACTGAAGCTTTCTTT
CATSIPGPGTEAFF
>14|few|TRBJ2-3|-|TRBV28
TGTGCCAGCAGTCTCCGGGCTCCGCAAAGTACGCAGTATTTT
CASSLRAPQSTQYF
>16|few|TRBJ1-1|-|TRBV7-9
TGTGCCAGCAGCCCAGAGCGTTTGGTCGTGAACACTGAAGCTTTCTTT
CASSPERLVVNTEAFF
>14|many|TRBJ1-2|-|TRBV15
TGTGCCACCAGCACTCAACGGGGGGGGTATGGCTACACCTTC
CATSTQRGGYGYTF
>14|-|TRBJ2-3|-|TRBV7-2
TGTGCCAGCAGCCGCTTAACGGACAGCAATACGCAGTATTTT
CASSRLTDSNTQYF
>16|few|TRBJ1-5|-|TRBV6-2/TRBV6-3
TGTGCCAGCAGTTACCCGGGAAAAAATAGCAATCAGCCCCAGCATTTT
CASSYPGKNSNQPQHF
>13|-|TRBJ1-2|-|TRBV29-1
TGCAGCGTTGAAGGAACAGGTGTCTATGGCTACACCTTC
CSVEGTGVYGYTF
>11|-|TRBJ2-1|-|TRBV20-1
TGCAGTGCCCCCAGGCTTTTAGAGCAGTTCTTC
CSAPRLLEQFF
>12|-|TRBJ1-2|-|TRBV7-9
TGTGCCAGCAGCTCCAATCGCTATGGCTACACCTTC
CASSSNRYGYTF
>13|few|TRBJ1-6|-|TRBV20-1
TGCAGTGCTCTTAATCCAGGGGTTTCACCCCTCCACTTT
CSALNPGVSPLHF
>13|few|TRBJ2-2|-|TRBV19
TGTGCCAGCACCCAGGACAGAAGCGGGGAGCTGTTTTTT
CASTQDRSGELFF
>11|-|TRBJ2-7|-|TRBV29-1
TGCAGCGTCGGGCAATCCTACGAGCAGTACTTC
CSVGQSYEQYF